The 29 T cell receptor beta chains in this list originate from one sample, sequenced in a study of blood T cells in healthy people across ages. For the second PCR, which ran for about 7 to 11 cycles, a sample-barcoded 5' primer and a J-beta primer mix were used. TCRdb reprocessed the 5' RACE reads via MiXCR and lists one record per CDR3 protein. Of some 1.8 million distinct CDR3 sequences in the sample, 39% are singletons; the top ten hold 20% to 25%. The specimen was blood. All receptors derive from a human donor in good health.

The CDR3 is CASRVGTSLRVEAFF. CDR3 DNA sequence: TGTGCCAGCAGAGTAGGGACATCCCTAAGGGTGGAAGCTTTCTTT. This rearrangement joins TRBV12-3 or TRBV12-4 to TRBJ1-1; TRBD1 might be the D (6 bases). The germline V and J ends were trimmed by 6 bases and 8 bases, with 22 bases remaining between them. CDR3 length equals 15 residues.

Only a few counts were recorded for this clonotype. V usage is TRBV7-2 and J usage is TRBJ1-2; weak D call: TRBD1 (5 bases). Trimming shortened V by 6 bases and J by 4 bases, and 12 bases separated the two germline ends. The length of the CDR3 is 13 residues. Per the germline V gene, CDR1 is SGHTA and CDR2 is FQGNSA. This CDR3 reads CASRRDLLYGYTF. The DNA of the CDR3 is TGTGCCAGCAGACGGGACCTACTCTATGGCTACACCTTC.

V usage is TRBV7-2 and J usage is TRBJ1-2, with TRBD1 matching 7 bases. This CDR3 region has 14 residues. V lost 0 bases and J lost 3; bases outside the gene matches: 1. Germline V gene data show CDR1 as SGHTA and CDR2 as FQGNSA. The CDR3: CASSLATGYYGYTF. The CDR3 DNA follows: TGTGCCAGCAGCTTAGCGACAGGGTACTATGGCTACACCTTC.

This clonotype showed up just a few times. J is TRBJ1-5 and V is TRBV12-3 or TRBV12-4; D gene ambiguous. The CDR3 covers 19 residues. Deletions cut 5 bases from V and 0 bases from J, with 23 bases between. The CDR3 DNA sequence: TGTGCCAGCAGTATGGAATGGCAGGCTCTTGTCTCTAGCAATCAGCCCCAGCATTTT. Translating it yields CASSMEWQALVSSNQPQHF.

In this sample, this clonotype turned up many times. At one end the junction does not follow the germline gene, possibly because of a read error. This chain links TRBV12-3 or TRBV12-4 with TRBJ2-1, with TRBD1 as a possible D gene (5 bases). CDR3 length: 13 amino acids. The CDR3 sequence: CASSLGAGNEQFF. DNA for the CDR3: TGTGCCAGCAGCTTAGGGGCAGGCAATGAGCAGTTCTTC.

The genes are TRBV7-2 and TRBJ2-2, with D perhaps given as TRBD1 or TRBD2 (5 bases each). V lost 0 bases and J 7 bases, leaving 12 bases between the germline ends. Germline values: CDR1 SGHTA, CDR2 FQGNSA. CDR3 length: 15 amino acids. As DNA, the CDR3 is TGTGCCAGCAGCTTAGCGCTATGGGGGAGCGGGGAGCTGTTTTTT. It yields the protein CASSLALWGSGELFF. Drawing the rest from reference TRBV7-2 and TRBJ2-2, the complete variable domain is GAGVSQSPSNKVTEKGKDVELRCDPISGHTALYWYRQSLGQGLEFLIYFQGNSAPDKSGLPSDRFSAERTGGSVSTLTIQRTQQEDSAVYLCASSLALWGSGELFFGEGSRLTVL.

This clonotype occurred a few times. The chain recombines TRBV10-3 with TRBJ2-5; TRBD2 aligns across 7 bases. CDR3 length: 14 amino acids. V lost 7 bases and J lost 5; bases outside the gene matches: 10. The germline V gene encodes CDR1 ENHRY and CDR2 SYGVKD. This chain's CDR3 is CAINTGLPTETQYF. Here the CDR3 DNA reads TGTGCCATCAACACGGGACTACCAACGGAGACCCAGTACTTC.

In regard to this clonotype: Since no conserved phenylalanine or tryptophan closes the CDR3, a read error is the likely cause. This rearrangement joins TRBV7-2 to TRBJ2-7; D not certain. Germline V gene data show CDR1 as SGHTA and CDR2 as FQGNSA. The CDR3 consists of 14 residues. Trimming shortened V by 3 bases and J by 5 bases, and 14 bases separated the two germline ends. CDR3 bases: TGTGCCAGCAGCTTGTTCTGGATAGCCCACGAGCAGTACATC. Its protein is CASSLFWIAHEQYI.

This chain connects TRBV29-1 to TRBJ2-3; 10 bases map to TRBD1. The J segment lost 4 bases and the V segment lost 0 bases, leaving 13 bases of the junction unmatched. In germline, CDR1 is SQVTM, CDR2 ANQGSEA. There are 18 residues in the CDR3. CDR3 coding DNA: TGCAGCGTTGAAGATTTTTTCGGACAGGGGGAAGGTGCAGATACGCAGTATTTT. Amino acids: CSVEDFFGQGEGADTQYF.

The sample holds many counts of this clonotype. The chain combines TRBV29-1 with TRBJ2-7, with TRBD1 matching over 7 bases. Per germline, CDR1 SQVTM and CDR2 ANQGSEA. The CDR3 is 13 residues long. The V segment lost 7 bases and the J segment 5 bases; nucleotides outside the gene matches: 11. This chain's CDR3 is CSGGRDSGDEQYF. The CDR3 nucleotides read TGCAGCGGAGGCCGGGACAGTGGTGACGAGCAGTACTTC.

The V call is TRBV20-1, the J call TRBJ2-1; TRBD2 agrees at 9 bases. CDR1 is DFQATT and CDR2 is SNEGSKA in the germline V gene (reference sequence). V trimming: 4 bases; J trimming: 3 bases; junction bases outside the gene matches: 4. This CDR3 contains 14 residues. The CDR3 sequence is CSAMGLAYYNEQFF. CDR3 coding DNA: TGCAGTGCTATGGGACTAGCCTACTACAATGAGCAGTTCTTC.

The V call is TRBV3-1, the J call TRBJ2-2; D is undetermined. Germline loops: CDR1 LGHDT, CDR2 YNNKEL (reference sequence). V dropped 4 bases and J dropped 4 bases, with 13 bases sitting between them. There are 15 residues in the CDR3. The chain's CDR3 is CASSRRESSTGELFF. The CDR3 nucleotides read TGTGCCAGCAGCCGCAGAGAGTCGAGCACCGGGGAGCTGTTTTTT.

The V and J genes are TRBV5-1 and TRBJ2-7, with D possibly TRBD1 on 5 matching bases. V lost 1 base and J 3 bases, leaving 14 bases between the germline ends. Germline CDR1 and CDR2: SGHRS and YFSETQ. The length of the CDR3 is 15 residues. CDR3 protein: CASSLSLQGNYEQYF. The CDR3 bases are TGCGCCAGCAGCTTGTCTCTTCAGGGAAACTACGAGCAGTACTTC.

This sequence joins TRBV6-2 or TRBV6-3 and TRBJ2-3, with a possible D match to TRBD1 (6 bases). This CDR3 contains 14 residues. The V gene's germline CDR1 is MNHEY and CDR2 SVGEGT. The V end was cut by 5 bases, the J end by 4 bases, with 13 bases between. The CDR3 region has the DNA TGTGCCAGCAGTCCCAACAGGGCTTCAGATACGCAGTATTTT. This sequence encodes CASSPNRASDTQYF.

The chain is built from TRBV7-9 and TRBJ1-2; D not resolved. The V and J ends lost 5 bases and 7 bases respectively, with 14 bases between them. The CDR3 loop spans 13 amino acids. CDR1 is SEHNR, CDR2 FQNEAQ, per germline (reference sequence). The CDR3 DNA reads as TGTGCCAGCAGCCGAAAACCAGGCTGTGGCTACACCTTC. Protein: CASSRKPGCGYTF.

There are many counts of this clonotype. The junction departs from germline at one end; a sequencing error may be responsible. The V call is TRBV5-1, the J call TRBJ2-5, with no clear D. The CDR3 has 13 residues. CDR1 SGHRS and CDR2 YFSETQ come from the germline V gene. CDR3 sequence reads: CASSLSPQETQYF. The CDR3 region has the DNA TGTGCCAGCAGTTTATCACCTCAAGAGACCCAGTACTTC.

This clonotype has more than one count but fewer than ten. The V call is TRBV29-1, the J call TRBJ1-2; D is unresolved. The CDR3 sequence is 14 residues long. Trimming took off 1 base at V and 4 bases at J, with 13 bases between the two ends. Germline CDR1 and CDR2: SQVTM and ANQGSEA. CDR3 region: CSVEVLRPTYGYTF. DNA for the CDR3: TGCAGCGTTGAAGTATTGAGACCGACCTATGGCTACACCTTC. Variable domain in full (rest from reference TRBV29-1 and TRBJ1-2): SAVISQKPSRDICQRGTSLTIQCQVDSQVTMMFWYRQQPGQSLTLIATANQGSEATYESGFVIDKFPISRPNLTFSTLTVSNMSPEDSSIYLCSVEVLRPTYGYTFGSGTRLTVV.

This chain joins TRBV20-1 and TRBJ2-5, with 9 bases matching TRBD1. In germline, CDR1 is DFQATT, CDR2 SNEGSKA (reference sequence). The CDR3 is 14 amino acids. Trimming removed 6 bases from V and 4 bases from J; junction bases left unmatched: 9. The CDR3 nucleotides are TGCAGTGCGGGAAAACAGGGGGCGGGAGAGACCCAGTACTTC. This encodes CSAGKQGAGETQYF.

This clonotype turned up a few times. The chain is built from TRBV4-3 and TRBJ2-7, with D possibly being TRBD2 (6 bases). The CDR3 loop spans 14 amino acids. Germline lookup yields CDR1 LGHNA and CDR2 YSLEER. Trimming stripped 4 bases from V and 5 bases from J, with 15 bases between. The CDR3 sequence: CASSPGPREDEQYF. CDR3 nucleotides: TGCGCCAGCAGCCCAGGGCCCAGGGAGGACGAGCAGTACTTC.

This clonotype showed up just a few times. The CDR3, as DNA: TGTGCCAGTAGTATAGAATGGGCTGACAATGAGCAGTTCTTC. Translating gives CASSIEWADNEQFF. The chain joins TRBV19 to TRBJ2-1; no reliable D call. This CDR3 is 14 amino acids long. Trimming cost V 0 bases and J 5 bases, with 8 bases left between them. Germline CDR1 and CDR2: LNHDA and SQIVND (reference sequence).

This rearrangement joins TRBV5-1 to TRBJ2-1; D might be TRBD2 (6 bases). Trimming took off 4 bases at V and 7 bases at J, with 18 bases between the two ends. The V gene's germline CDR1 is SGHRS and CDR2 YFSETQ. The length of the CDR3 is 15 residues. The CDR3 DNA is TGCGCCAGCAGCCCGTGGGGAGGCCCTTTGAATGAGCAGTTCTTC. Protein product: CASSPWGGPLNEQFF.

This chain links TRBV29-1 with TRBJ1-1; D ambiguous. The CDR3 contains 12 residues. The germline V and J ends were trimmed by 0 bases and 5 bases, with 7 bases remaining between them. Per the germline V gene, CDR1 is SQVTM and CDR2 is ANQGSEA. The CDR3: CSVEDRWTEAFF. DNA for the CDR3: TGCAGCGTTGAAGATCGATGGACTGAAGCTTTCTTT.

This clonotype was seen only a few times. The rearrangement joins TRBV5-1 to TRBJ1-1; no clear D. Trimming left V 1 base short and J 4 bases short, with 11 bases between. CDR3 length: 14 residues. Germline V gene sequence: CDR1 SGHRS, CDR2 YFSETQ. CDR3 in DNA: TGCGCCAGCAGCTTGTGGGAGGGTTCCACTGAAGCTTTCTTT. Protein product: CASSLWEGSTEAFF.

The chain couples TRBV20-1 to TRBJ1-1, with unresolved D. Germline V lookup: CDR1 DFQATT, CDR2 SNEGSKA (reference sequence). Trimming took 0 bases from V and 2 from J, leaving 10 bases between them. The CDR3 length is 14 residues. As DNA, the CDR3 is TGCAGTGCTAGAGATAGGAGAAGTAACACTGAAGCTTTCTTT. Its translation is CSARDRRSNTEAFF.

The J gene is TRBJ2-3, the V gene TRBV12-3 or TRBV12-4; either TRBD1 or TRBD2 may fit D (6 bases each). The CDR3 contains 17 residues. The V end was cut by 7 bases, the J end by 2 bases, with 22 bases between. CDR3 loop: CASTRVVLGGYTDTQYF. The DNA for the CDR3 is TGTGCCAGCACCCGGGTGGTATTAGGGGGGTACACAGATACGCAGTATTTT.

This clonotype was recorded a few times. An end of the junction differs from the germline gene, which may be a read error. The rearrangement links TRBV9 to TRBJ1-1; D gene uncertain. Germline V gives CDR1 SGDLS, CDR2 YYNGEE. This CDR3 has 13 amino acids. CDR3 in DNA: TGTGCCAGCAGCGTAGACCTGAACACTGGAGCTTTCTTT. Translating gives CASSVDLNTGAFF.

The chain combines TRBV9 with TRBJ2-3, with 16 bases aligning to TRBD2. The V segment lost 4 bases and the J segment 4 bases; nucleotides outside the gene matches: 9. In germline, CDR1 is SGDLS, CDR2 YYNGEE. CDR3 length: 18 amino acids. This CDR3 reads CASSRGTSGGAVADTQYF. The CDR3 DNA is TGTGCCAGCAGCCGGGGGACTAGCGGGGGGGCCGTTGCAGATACGCAGTATTTT.

The CDR3 DNA reads as TGTGCCAGCAGCCTGGGACAGGGGGCGTACGCCAAAAACATTCAGTACTTC. It is translated as CASSLGQGAYAKNIQYF. This chain uses TRBV5-6 with TRBJ2-4; 12 nucleotides agree with TRBD1. CDR1 is SGHDT and CDR2 is YYEEEE in the germline V gene. V was pared by 4 bases and J by 1 base, with 6 bases of the junction left unmatched. The CDR3 covers 17 residues.

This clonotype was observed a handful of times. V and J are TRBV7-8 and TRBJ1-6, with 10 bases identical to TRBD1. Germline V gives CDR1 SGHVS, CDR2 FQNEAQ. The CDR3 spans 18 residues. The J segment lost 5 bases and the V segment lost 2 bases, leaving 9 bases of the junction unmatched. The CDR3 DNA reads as TGTGCCAGCAGCTTATGGGGACAGGGGCTCGGAAATAATTCACCCCTCCACTTT. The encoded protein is CASSLWGQGLGNNSPLHF. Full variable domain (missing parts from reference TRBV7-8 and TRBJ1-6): GAGVSQSPRYKVAKRGQDVALRCDPISGHVSLFWYQQALGQGPEFLTYFQNEAQLDKSGLPSDRFFAERPEGSVSTLKIQRTQQEDSAVYLCASSLWGQGLGNNSPLHFGNGTRLTVT.